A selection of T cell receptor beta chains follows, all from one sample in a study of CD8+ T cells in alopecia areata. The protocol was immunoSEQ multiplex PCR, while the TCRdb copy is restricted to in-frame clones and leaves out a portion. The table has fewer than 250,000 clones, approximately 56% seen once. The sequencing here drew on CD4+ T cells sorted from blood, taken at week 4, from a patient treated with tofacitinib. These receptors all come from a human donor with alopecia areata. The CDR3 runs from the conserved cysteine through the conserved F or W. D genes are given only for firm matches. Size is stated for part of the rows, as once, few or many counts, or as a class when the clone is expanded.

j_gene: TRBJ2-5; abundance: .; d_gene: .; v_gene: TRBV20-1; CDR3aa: CSAQAQETQYF; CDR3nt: TGCAGTGCGCAGGCTCAAGAGACCCAGTACTTC
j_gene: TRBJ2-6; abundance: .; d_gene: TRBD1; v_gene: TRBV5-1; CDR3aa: CASGGTGAGANVLTF; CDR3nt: TGCGCCAGCGGGGGAACAGGGGCTGGGGCCAACGTCCTGACTTTC
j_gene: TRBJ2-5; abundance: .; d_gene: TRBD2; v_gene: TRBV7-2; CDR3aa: CASSFQRESYGRQKTQYF; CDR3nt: TGTGCCAGCAGCTTTCAGCGGGAGTCGTACGGGAGGCAAAAGACCCAGTACTTC
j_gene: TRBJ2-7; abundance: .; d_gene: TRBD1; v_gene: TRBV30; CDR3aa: CAWNPGTAKTQATVEQYF; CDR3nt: TGTGCCTGGAACCCTGGGACAGCCAAAACCCAAGCAACTGTCGAGCAGTACTTC
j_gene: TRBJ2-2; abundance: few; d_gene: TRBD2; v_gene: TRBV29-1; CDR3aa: CSVELRGTGELFF; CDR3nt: TGCAGCGTTGAATTGCGGGGGACCGGGGAGCTGTTTTTT
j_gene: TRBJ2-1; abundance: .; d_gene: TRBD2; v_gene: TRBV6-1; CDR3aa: CASSEAPSGAYNEQFF; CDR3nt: TGTGCCAGCAGTGAAGCCCCTAGCGGGGCCTACAATGAGCAGTTCTTC
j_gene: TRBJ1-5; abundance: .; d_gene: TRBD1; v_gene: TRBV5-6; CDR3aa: CASSNKTGWQPQHF; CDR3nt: TGTGCCAGCAGCAACAAGACAGGGTGGCAGCCCCAGCATTTT
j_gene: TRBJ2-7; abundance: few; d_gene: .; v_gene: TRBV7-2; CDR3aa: CASSRDAQHYEQYF; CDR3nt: TGTGCCAGCAGCCGGGACGCCCAACACTACGAGCAGTACTTC
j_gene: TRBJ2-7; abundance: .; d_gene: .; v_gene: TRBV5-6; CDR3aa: CASSLELLSYEQYF; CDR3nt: TGTGCCAGCAGCTTGGAACTACTCTCCTACGAGCAGTACTTC
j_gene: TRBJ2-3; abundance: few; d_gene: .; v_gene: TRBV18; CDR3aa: CASSTNADTQYF; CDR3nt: TGTGCCAGCTCTACGAACGCAGATACGCAGTATTTT
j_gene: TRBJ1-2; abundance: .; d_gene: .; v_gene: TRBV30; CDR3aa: CAWSVRDYGYTF; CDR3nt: TGTGCCTGGAGTGTTCGGGACTATGGCTACACCTTC
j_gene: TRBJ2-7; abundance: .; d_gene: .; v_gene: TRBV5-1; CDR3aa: CASSLDPGNYEQYF; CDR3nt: TGCGCCAGCAGCTTGGATCCAGGGAACTACGAGCAGTACTTC
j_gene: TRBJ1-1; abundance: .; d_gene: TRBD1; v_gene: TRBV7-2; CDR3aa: CASSPGTGRMNTEAFF; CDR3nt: TGTGCCAGCAGCCCCGGGACAGGGAGAATGAACACTGAAGCTTTCTTT
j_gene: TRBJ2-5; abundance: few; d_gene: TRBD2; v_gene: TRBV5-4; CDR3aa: CASGGSGRAVETQYF; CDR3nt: TGTGCCAGCGGGGGTAGCGGGAGGGCCGTGGAGACCCAGTACTTC
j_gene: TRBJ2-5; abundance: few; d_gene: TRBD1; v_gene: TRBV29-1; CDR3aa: CSAGTGGEETQYF; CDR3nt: TGCAGCGCCGGGACAGGGGGCGAGGAGACCCAGTACTTC
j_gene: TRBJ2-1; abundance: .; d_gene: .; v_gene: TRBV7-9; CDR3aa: CASERAYNEQFF; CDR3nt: TGTGCCAGCGAGCGGGCCTACAATGAGCAGTTCTTC
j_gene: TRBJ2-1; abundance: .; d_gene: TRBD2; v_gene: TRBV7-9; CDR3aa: CASSFGASGRSEQFF; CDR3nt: TGTGCCAGCAGCTTCGGTGCTAGCGGGCGTTCTGAGCAGTTCTTC
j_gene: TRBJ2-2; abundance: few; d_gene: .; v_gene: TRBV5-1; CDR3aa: CASSATAGTGELFF; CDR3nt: TGCGCCAGCAGCGCTACCGCCGGGACCGGGGAGCTGTTTTTT
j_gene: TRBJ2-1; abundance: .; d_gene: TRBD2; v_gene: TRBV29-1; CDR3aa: CSVGSASGRGDEQFF; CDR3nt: TGCAGCGTTGGGTCGGCTAGCGGGAGGGGAGATGAGCAGTTCTTC
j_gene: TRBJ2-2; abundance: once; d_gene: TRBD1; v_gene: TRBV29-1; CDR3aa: CSVDSGQGAVGELFF; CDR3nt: TGCAGCGTTGATTCGGGACAGGGGGCAGTCGGGGAGCTGTTTTTT
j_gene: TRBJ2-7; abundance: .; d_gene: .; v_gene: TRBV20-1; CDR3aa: CSAHALYEQYF; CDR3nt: TGCAGTGCTCATGCCCTCTACGAGCAGTACTTC
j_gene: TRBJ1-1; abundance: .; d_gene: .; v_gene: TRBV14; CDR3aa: CASSQAVNTEAFF; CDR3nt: TGTGCCAGCAGCCAAGCTGTCAACACTGAAGCTTTCTTT
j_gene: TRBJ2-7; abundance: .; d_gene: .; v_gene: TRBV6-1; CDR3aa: CASSDSGGGGVFDEQYF; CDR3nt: TGTGCCAGCAGTGATAGTGGGGGAGGAGGGGTCTTCGACGAGCAGTACTTC
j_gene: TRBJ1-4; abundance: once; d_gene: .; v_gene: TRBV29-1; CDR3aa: CSVEGDPAGEKLFF; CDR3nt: TGCAGCGTTGAAGGGGACCCTGCGGGTGAAAAACTGTTTTTT
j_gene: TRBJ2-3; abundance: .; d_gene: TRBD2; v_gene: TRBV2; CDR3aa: CASLAGLGKVTQYF; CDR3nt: TGTGCCAGCTTAGCGGGTCTGGGTAAAGTTACGCAGTATTTT
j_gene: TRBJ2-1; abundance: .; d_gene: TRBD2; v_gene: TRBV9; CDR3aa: CASSPRLASYNEQFF; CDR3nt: TGTGCCAGCAGCCCCCGACTAGCGTCGTACAATGAGCAGTTCTTC